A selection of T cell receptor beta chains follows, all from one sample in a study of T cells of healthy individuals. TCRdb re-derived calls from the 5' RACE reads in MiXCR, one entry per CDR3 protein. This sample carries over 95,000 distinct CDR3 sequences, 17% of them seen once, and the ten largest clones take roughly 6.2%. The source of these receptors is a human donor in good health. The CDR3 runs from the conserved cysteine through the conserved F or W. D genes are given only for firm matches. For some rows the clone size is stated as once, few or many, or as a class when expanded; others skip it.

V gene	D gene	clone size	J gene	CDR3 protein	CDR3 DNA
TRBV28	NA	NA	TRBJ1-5	CASTTVQWKQPQHF	TGTGCCAGCACTACTGTCCAGTGGAAACAGCCCCAGCATTTT
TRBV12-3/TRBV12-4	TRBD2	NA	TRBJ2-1	CASRPPGLGSSYNEQFF	TGTGCCAGCAGGCCCCCGGGACTAGGAAGCTCCTACAATGAGCAGTTCTTC
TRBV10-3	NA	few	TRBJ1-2	CAISESLQTALVNF	TGTGCCATCAGTGAGTCGTTGCAAACTGCACTCGTGAACTTC
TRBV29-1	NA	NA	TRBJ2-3	CSVEEGPDTQYF	TGCAGCGTTGAGGAGGGACCAGATACGCAGTATTTT
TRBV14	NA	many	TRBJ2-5	CASSLGGTQYF	TGTGCCAGCAGTCTGGGTGGGACCCAGTACTTC
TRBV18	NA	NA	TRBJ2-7	CASSPNLRVSYEQYF	TGTGCCAGCTCACCAAACCTCAGGGTCTCCTACGAGCAGTACTTC
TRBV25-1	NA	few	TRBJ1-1	CASSERTGGEAFF	TGTGCCAGCAGTGAACGGACCGGGGGGGAAGCTTTCTTT
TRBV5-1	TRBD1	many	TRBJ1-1	CASSLEDRVGEAFF	TGCGCCAGCAGCTTGGAGGACAGGGTGGGTGAAGCTTTCTTT
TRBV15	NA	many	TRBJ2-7	CATSRERGRSHEQYF	TGTGCCACCAGCCGAGAGAGGGGTCGGTCCCACGAGCAGTACTTC
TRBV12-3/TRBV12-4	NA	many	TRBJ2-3	CASSRVRGGTDTQYF	TGTGCCAGCAGTCGCGTTAGGGGAGGCACAGATACGCAGTATTTT
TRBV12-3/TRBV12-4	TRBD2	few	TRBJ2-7	CASRTSGRPYEQYF	TGTGCCAGCAGAACTAGCGGGAGGCCATACGAGCAGTACTTC
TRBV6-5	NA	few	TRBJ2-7	CASSYGVLYEQYF	TGTGCCAGCAGTTACGGGGTCCTCTACGAGCAGTACTTC
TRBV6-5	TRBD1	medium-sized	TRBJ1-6	CASSNTGVLNSPLHF	TGTGCCAGCAGTAATACAGGGGTACTTAATTCACCCCTCCACTTT
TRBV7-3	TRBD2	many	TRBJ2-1	CASSLSPSGGGNEQFF	TGTGCCAGCAGCTTAAGTCCCAGCGGGGGGGGTAATGAGCAGTTCTTC
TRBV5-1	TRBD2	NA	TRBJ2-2	CASQTLAGVSTGELFF	TGCGCCAGCCAAACACTAGCGGGAGTGAGCACCGGGGAGCTGTTTTTT
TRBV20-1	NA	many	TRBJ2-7	CSARDGLRRGYEQYF	TGCAGTGCTAGAGATGGTCTTAGGCGGGGCTACGAGCAGTACTTC
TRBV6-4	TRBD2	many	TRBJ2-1	CASSEPGTSGRSNEQFF	TGTGCCAGCAGTGAACCCGGGACTAGCGGGAGATCCAATGAGCAGTTCTTC
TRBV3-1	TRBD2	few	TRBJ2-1	CASSQDRSGRVYNEQFF	TGTGCCAGCAGCCAAGATCGAAGCGGGAGAGTCTACAATGAGCAGTTCTTC
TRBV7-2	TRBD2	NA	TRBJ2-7	CASSLFRTSAYEQYF	TGTGCCAGCAGCCTTTTTCGGACTAGCGCATACGAGCAGTACTTC
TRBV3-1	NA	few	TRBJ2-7	CASSQGSNPYEQYF	TGTGCCAGCAGCCAAGGTTCCAATCCCTACGAGCAGTACTTC
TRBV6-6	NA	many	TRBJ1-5	CASSYTDNQPQHF	TGTGCCAGCAGTTACACAGATAATCAGCCCCAGCATTTT
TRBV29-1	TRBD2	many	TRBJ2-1	CSVEDGGGLRTLNEQFF	TGCAGCGTTGAAGACGGGGGGGGACTGCGAACCCTTAATGAGCAGTTCTTC
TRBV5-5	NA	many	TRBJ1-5	CASSLWADSNQPQHF	TGTGCCAGCAGCTTGTGGGCCGATAGCAATCAGCCCCAGCATTTT
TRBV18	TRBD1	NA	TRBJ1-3	CASSRDRWTGGNTIYF	TGTGCCAGCTCACGGGACAGGTGGACCGGGGGAAACACCATATATTTT
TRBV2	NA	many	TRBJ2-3	CASSVGSAQYF	TGTGCCAGCAGTGTAGGCAGTGCGCAGTATTTT
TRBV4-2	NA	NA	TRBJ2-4	CASSPDKAANIQYF	TGTGCCAGCAGTCCAGACAAGGCCGCAAACATTCAGTACTTC
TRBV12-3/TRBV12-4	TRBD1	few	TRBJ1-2	CASSFLTGGKVHGYTF	TGTGCCAGCAGTTTCCTCACAGGGGGAAAAGTGCATGGCTACACCTTC
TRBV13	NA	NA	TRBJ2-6	CASSQQSGTPGANVLTF	TGTGCCAGCAGCCAACAATCGGGGACACCTGGGGCCAACGTCCTGACTTTC
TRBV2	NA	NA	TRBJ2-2	CASSVGGSGELFF	TGTGCCAGCAGTGTAGGGGGTTCCGGGGAGCTGTTTTTT
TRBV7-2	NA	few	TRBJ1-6	CASSYDRQSPLHF	TGTGCCAGCAGTTACGACAGACAATCACCCCTCCACTTT
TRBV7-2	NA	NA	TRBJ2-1	CASSIGGFDNEQFF	TGTGCCAGCAGTATAGGGGGTTTCGACAATGAGCAGTTCTTC
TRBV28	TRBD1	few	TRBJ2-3	CASSLGGAGGGTDTQYF	TGTGCCAGCAGTTTAGGGGGCGCAGGGGGCGGCACAGATACGCAGTATTTT
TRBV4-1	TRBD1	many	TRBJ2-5	CASSQGRTGLQETQYF	TGCGCCAGCAGCCAAGGCCGGACAGGGCTCCAAGAGACCCAGTACTTC
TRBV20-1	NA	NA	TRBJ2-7	CSARPGSGSYEQYF	TGCAGTGCTAGACCTGGAAGCGGAAGCTACGAGCAGTACTTC
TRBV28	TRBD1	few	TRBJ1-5	CASSLHDRVSNQPQHF	TGTGCCAGCAGTCTCCATGACAGGGTTAGCAATCAGCCCCAGCATTTT
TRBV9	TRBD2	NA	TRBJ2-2	CASSVVSGRASAGELFF	TGTGCCAGCAGCGTAGTTAGCGGGAGGGCCTCTGCCGGGGAGCTGTTTTTT
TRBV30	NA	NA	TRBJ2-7	CAWSKRSEQYF	TGTGCCTGGAGTAAGCGGAGCGAGCAGTACTTC
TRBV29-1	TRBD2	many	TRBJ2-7	CSVGVSGRIYEQYF	TGCAGCGTTGGGGTTAGCGGGAGGATATACGAGCAGTACTTC
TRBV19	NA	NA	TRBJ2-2	CASSPGLNTGELFF	TGTGCCAGTAGTCCGGGGCTGAACACCGGGGAGCTGTTTTTT
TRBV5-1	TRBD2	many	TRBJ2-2	CASSLETLAVAGELFF	TGCGCCAGCAGCTTGGAGACCCTAGCGGTTGCGGGGGAGCTGTTTTTT
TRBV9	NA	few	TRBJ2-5	CASSATRQWGETQYF	TGTGCCAGCAGCGCGACGCGACAATGGGGGGAGACCCAGTACTTC
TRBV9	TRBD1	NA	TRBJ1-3	CASSEGAASGNTIYF	TGTGCCAGCAGCGAGGGGGCAGCCTCTGGAAACACCATATATTTT
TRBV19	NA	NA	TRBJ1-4	CASSILGTDEKLFF	TGTGCCAGTAGTATACTGGGGACCGACGAAAAACTGTTTTTT
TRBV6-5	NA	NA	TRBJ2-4	CASSYVGSAGNIQYF	TGTGCCAGCAGTTACGTCGGGAGCGCTGGAAACATTCAGTACTTC
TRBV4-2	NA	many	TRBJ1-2	CASSQVQNSNYGYTF	TGTGCCAGCAGCCAAGTACAGAACTCTAACTATGGCTACACCTTC
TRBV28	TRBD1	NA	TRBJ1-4	CASSLDRAHAEKLFF	TGTGCCAGCAGTTTGGACAGGGCTCATGCTGAAAAACTGTTTTTT
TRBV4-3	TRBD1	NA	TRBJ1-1	CASSQDLDRETEAFF	TGCGCCAGCAGCCAAGATTTGGACAGGGAGACTGAAGCTTTCTTT
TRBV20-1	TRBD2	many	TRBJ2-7	CSANLAGGGGEQYF	TGCAGTGCTAACCTAGCGGGGGGAGGAGGGGAGCAGTACTTC
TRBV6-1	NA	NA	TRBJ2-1	CASTGLNEQFF	TGTGCCAGCACAGGGTTGAATGAGCAGTTCTTC
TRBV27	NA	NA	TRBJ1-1	CASSLSRGARAFF	TGTGCCAGCAGTTTATCGAGGGGGGCTCGGGCTTTCTTT
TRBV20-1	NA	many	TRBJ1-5	CSARKLAGNQPQHF	TGCAGTGCTAGGAAACTAGCGGGTAATCAGCCCCAGCATTTT
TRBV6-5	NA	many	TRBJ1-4	CASSYSSGGKLFF	TGTGCCAGCAGTTACTCCTCCGGAGGTAAACTGTTTTTT